This T cell receptor beta chain was identified in a study of tumor-infiltrating lymphocytes in primary liver carcinoma. Study background: The yield of productive TCRbeta reads per sample was roughly 3.65 to 7.13 million and was similar across tissue types. General study results and limits: Only about 8-24% of top clones showed up in all five tumor regions. Reduced overlap was seen in tumor-adjacent and tumor-blood pairs versus tumor region pairs.

With a constant-region primer, TCR beta cDNA was made from about 0.5 ug of total RNA. Three rounds of nested multiplex PCR with slightly modified ARM-PCR produced TCR beta libraries. The study ran its first two PCR rounds for around 9 cycles each, using TRBV1-TRBV30 forward primers and a C-beta reverse primer. TCRdb called the multiplex PCR reads again in MiXCR, with one record for every CDR3 protein. The data hold approximately 30,000 distinct CDR3 sequences, with over 60% observed a single time. Points on this clonotype: Antigen unknown.

The roughly 18-34 mg bulk tissue piece was not sorted before simultaneous RNA and DNA extraction. Patients' primary liver carcinoma was surgically resected. CDR1 is MNHEY and CDR2 is SVGEGT in the germline V gene. This CDR3 spans 16 amino acids. The sample comprised liver tumor tissue from sampling region 5. Subset noted: tumor region T5, tumor centre. This receptor was identified in a man aged 35 to 55 with primary liver carcinoma and hepatitis B virus infection. This sequence joins TRBV6-2 or TRBV6-3 and TRBJ2-1; 7 bases are shared with TRBD2. The CDR3 nucleotides are TGTACTAGCAGTTCCTGGGGGAGCGGGAAGGTCAATGAGCAGTTCTTC. Residues: CTSSSWGSGKVNEQFF.